Below are 18 T cell receptor beta chains sequenced from a single sample in a study of technical replicates of blood from several donors. Sequencing used immunoSEQ multiplex PCR; TCRdb keeps in-frame clones, though not all of them. The sample lists approximately 73,000 clones; over 90% were seen once. Specimen: T cells isolated from PBMCs. The receptor set was obtained from a human donor in good health.

The J gene is TRBJ1-1, the V gene TRBV19, with 8 bases that match TRBD1. J was trimmed by 4 bases and V by 3 bases; bases with no gene match: 1. The germline V gene has CDR1 LNHDA and CDR2 SQIVND (reference sequence). The CDR3 extends over 13 amino acids. The CDR3 coding sequence is TGTGCCAGTAGTATTCAGGGGGCCACTGAAGCTTTCTTT. This codes for CASSIQGATEAFF.

This chain links TRBV6-5 with TRBJ1-3; D is perhaps TRBD1 (5 bases). CDR3 size: 16 residues. Germline loops: CDR1 MNHEY, CDR2 SVGAGI. V gave up 2 bases and J gave up 4 bases, with 15 bases separating them. The CDR3 sequence is CASSYGSQGWGNTIYF. CDR3 DNA: TGTGCCAGCAGTTACGGTTCCCAGGGTTGGGGAAACACCATATATTTT.

This clone is a singleton in its sample. This sequence joins TRBV30 and TRBJ2-5, with TRBD2 matching 11 bases. This CDR3 comprises 14 residues. Germline V gene lookup returns CDR1 GTSNPN and CDR2 SVGIG (reference sequence). The J segment lost 7 bases and the V segment lost 6 bases, leaving 10 bases of the junction unmatched. The CDR3 region has the DNA TGTGCCTGTCTTAGCGGGAGGGCCTATCGGACCCAGTACTTC. It yields the protein CACLSGRAYRTQYF.

CDR3 loop: CASSLVRGANYGYTF. The CDR3 DNA reads as TGTGCCAGCAGCTTAGTTCGGGGAGCTAACTATGGCTACACCTTC. The V and J genes are TRBV7-9 and TRBJ1-2; no reliable D call. CDR1 is SEHNR and CDR2 is FQNEAQ in the germline V gene (reference sequence). Trimming left V 1 base short and J 0 bases short, with 9 bases between. The CDR3 is made up of 15 amino acids.

This sequence joins TRBV15 and TRBJ1-2; D call uncertain. The CDR3 covers 17 residues. The V end was cut by 1 base, the J end by 6 bases, with 21 bases between. The germline CDR1 and CDR2 sequences are LNHNV and YYDKDF (reference sequence). The CDR3 nucleotides are TGTGCCACCAGCAGAGGAACGGCCGGGTACCGTTTAAATGGCTACACCTTC. Residues: CATSRGTAGYRLNGYTF.

This clone was picked up one time. The rearrangement joins TRBV2 to TRBJ1-2, with D unclear. The germline gives CDR1 SNHLY, CDR2 FYNNEI. Trimming pared 10 bases from V and 0 bases from J, leaving 21 bases between. The CDR3 covers 16 residues. CDR3 amino acids: CANPPKHVGSNYGYTF. In DNA, the CDR3 is TGTGCCAACCCACCCAAGCACGTCGGGTCTAACTATGGCTACACCTTC.

This chain links TRBV21-1 with TRBJ2-3; no check of the table's D call, TRBD2, against the DNA was made. TRBV21-1 is noted as a pseudogene. The length of the CDR3 is 12 residues. This chain's CDR3 is CASSVQGGTQYF. Written as DNA, the CDR3 is TGTGCCAGCAGTGTTCAAGGCGGTACGCAGTATTTT.

This clone appeared a single time. The rearrangement joins TRBV9 to TRBJ1-1, with a weak D call TRBD1 (5 bases). V was cut by 4 bases and J by 5 bases, with 15 bases left in between. The germline V gene has CDR1 SGDLS and CDR2 YYNGEE. The CDR3 spans 14 residues. CDR3 in DNA: TGTGCCAGCAGCTCGGCAGGGCGGGGAACTGAAGCTTTCTTT. Its protein is CASSSAGRGTEAFF.

The chain has TRBV6-5 and TRBJ2-2; possible D gene TRBD2, 5 bases. With 7 bases removed from V and 4 bases from J, the gap between germline ends came to 13 bases. The length of the CDR3 is 14 residues. Germline V gene lookup returns CDR1 MNHEY and CDR2 SVGAGI. The CDR3: CASMNVGITGELFF. The CDR3 bases are TGTGCCAGCATGAATGTCGGGATCACCGGGGAGCTGTTTTTT.

This chain joins TRBV5-6 and TRBJ2-7, with D possibly TRBD1 on 5 matching bases. This CDR3 is built from 14 residues. Trimming left V 6 bases short and J 0 bases short, with 13 bases between. Germline V lookup: CDR1 SGHDT, CDR2 YYEEEE. DNA for the CDR3: TGTGCCAGCATCGACGGAAGGGGCTCCTACGAGCAGTACTTC. This sequence encodes CASIDGRGSYEQYF. The entire variable domain, with the rest obtained from reference TRBV5-6 and TRBJ2-7, is as follows: DAGVTQSPTHLIKTRGQQVTLRCSPKSGHDTVSWYQQALGQGPQFIFQYYEEEERQRGNFPDRFSGHQFPNYSSELNVNALLLGDSALYLCASIDGRGSYEQYFGPGTRLTVT.

This clone was found once. The rearrangement links TRBV6-5 to TRBJ2-7; weak D call: TRBD1 (5 bases). The CDR3 covers 10 residues. V was clipped by 8 bases and J by 7 bases, with 9 bases between them. Germline values: CDR1 MNHEY, CDR2 SVGAGI. The CDR3 nucleotides read TGTGCCAGCGGGGCGAGGGAGCAGTACTTC. Residues: CASGAREQYF.

This chain joins TRBV6-5 and TRBJ2-1; TRBD1 matches 8 bases. V lost 0 bases and J lost 4; bases outside the gene matches: 5. CDR3 length: 16 residues. CDR1 and CDR2 from the germline V gene are MNHEY and SVGAGI. This CDR3 reads CASSYSPGGIYNEQFF. The CDR3 DNA follows: TGTGCCAGCAGTTACTCGCCAGGGGGCATTTACAATGAGCAGTTCTTC.

V usage is TRBV2 and J usage is TRBJ2-1, with D tentatively TRBD1 (5 bases). CDR3 length: 16 amino acids. Trimming took off 0 bases at V and 6 bases at J, with 15 bases between the two ends. Germline V gene sequence: CDR1 SNHLY, CDR2 FYNNEI. The CDR3 loop reads CASSEALGQVGNEQFF. In DNA, the CDR3 is TGTGCCAGCAGTGAAGCGCTGGGGCAGGTCGGCAATGAGCAGTTCTTC.

The rearrangement links TRBV2 to TRBJ2-7; TRBD1 matches at 7 bases. The CDR3 has 13 amino acids. From germline, CDR1 is SNHLY and CDR2 FYNNEI. J lost 1 base, V lost 8 bases, and 5 bases had no gene match. CDR3 sequence reads: CASLDRRSYEQYF. The CDR3 DNA sequence: TGTGCCAGCCTGGACAGGCGATCCTACGAGCAGTACTTC.

The CDR3 protein is CAGEGGALGKNIQYF. CDR3 sequence (DNA): TGTGCCGGGGAGGGGGGGGCCCTGGGCAAAAACATTCAGTACTTC. This chain joins TRBV2 and TRBJ2-4; a weak D match, TRBD2 (7 bases). CDR1 is SNHLY, CDR2 FYNNEI, per germline. Trimming pared 11 bases from V and 3 bases from J, leaving 20 bases between. CDR3 length: 15 residues.

As for this clone: One end of the junction is discordant with germline, which a read error may explain. The rearrangement joins TRBV29-1 to TRBJ2-5, with 8 bases matching TRBD1. CDR1 is SQVTM and CDR2 is ANQGSEA in the germline V gene. This CDR3 has 11 amino acids. The CDR3 sequence is CSVEDRENQYF. The CDR3 DNA reads as TGCAGCGTAGAGGACAGGGAGAACCAGTACTTC.

The chain couples TRBV5-4 to TRBJ2-3, with a weak D call TRBD1 (6 bases). The CDR3 spans 16 residues. Germline assignment: CDR1 SGHNT and CDR2 YYREEE (reference sequence). Trimming took off 4 bases at V and 2 bases at J, with 17 bases between the two ends. CDR3 residues: CASSPDGTSSTDTQYF. The CDR3, as DNA: TGTGCCAGCAGCCCGGACGGGACATCTTCCACAGATACGCAGTATTTT. The whole variable domain, filled in from reference TRBV5-4 and TRBJ2-3, reads ETGVTQSPTHLIKTRGQQVTLRCSSQSGHNTVSWYQQALGQGPQFIFQYYREEENGRGNFPPRFSGLQFPNYSSELNVNALELDDSALYLCASSPDGTSSTDTQYFGPGTRLTVL.

The gene calls are TRBV5-1 and TRBJ1-1; D perhaps matches TRBD1 (5 bases). The V and J ends lost 6 bases and 1 base respectively, with 13 bases between them. The germline gives CDR1 SGHRS, CDR2 YFSETQ. The CDR3 loop spans 14 amino acids. Here the CDR3 DNA reads TGCGCCAGCAATGTTGGGGGGACGAACACTGAAGCTTTCTTT. Protein: CASNVGGTNTEAFF.